This section outlines one T cell receptor beta chain sequence together with its context. The antigen is unknown. The read stops 3 residues short of the end of the CDR3; the missing end is completed from the germline J gene. Control and CVID samples contributed equal amounts of genomic DNA. TCRdb's table, derived via immunoSEQ multiplex PCR, lists solely in-frame clones and lacks some. The sample has tens of thousands of clones, none seen only once. The data were obtained in a study of T cell clonality in common variable immunodeficiency. Whole-study findings and limits: Compared with healthy controls, CVID subjects showed increased TCRbeta clonality, mostly in about a third. Shared TCRbeta clones were fewer between CVID subjects than controls. Reportedly, TCR beta sequences from common variable immunodeficiency showed fewer deletions and N-nucleotide insertions.

Blood came from CVID subjects not ill and not taking immunomodulatory or immunosuppressive medication. The CDR3 sequence is 12 residues long. Germline values: CDR1 SEHNR, CDR2 FQNEAQ (reference sequence). The chain employs TRBV7-9 and TRBJ1-2; D gene uncertain. The receptor was derived from a human donor with common variable immunodeficiency. What was sequenced was peripheral blood mononuclear cells. The sequenced part of the CDR3 DNA is TGTGCCAGCAGCTTAGACGGCGGCGGC. It codes for CASSLDGGG. The entire CDR3 is CASSLDGGGYTF.